The rows below give T cell receptor beta chains drawn from one sample of a study of blood T cell repertoires in COVID-19. The protocol was immunoSEQ multiplex PCR, while the TCRdb copy is restricted to in-frame clones and leaves out a portion. The data contain a few hundred thousand clones, about nine tenths of them singletons. What was sequenced was peripheral blood. These receptors were obtained from a woman aged 25 to 45 with COVID-19, enrolled during active disease. Both conserved end residues are part of each CDR3. The D gene is left open where the match is weak. Clone size appears in some rows only: once, few, many, or a class for an expanded clone.

TRBJ2-1 | TRBV7-6 | - | TRBD2 | CASSARLAGGHNEQFF | TGTGCCAGCAGCGCGCGACTAGCGGGAGGTCACAATGAGCAGTTCTTC
TRBJ2-1 | TRBV5-1 | - | TRBD2 | CASAWGGFSGDNEQFF | TGCGCCAGCGCCTGGGGGGGTTTCTCCGGGGACAATGAGCAGTTCTTC
TRBJ1-3 | TRBV3-1/TRBV3-2 | - | - | CASSQALRGNTIYF | TGTGCCAGCAGCCAAGCCCTACGCGGAAACACCATATATTTT
TRBJ2-3 | TRBV3-1/TRBV3-2 | few | TRBD2 | CASSQAILAGGPVTDTQYF | TGTGCCAGCAGCCAAGCGATCCTAGCGGGAGGGCCGGTCACAGATACGCAGTATTTT
TRBJ1-4 | TRBV18 | - | - | CASSPGAGMLFF | TGTGCCAGCTCACCGGGGGCAGGAATGCTGTTTTTT
TRBJ1-5 | TRBV20-1 | - | TRBD1 | CSASSDRGKQPQHF | TGCAGTGCTAGTTCAGACAGGGGAAAACAGCCCCAGCATTTT
TRBJ2-6 | TRBV5-4 | - | TRBD2 | CASSLGLAGGRGAGANVLTF | TGTGCCAGCAGCCTAGGACTAGCGGGAGGAAGGGGGGCTGGGGCCAACGTCCTGACTTTC
TRBJ1-6 | TRBV19 | - | TRBD1 | CASSTGQGGSPLHF | TGTGCCAGTAGTACCGGACAGGGTGGTTCACCCCTCCACTTT
TRBJ2-7 | TRBV19 | - | TRBD1 | CASSAGQGFSYEQYF | TGTGCCAGTAGTGCCGGACAGGGCTTTTCCTACGAGCAGTACTTC
TRBJ2-7 | TRBV7-9 | - | - | CASSLGAGTSTYEQYF | TGTGCCAGCAGCTTAGGGGCCGGGACTTCAACCTACGAGCAGTACTTC
TRBJ2-1 | TRBV2 | - | TRBD2 | CASSVGGGPFREQFF | TGTGCCAGCAGTGTCGGGGGAGGGCCCTTTCGTGAGCAGTTCTTC
TRBJ1-1 | TRBV9 | - | - | CASSAQWRNTEAFF | TGTGCCAGCAGCGCCCAATGGAGGAACACTGAAGCTTTCTTT
TRBJ1-3 | TRBV11-2 | - | - | CASSLEGGTGNTIYF | TGTGCCAGCAGCTTAGAAGGGGGTACGGGAAACACCATATATTTT
TRBJ2-2 | TRBV28 | - | TRBD2 | CASSLAGLAGVTGELFF | TGTGCCAGCAGTTTAGCGGGACTAGCGGGAGTCACCGGGGAGCTGTTTTTT
TRBJ1-1 | TRBV10-1 | - | - | CASSESGGMNTEAFF | TGCGCCAGCAGTGAGTCGGGGGGGATGAACACTGAAGCTTTCTTT
TRBJ2-3 | TRBV5-1 | - | TRBD2 | CASSFELAGADTQYF | TGCGCCAGCAGCTTCGAACTAGCGGGGGCTGATACGCAGTATTTT
TRBJ2-1 | TRBV5-1 | - | TRBD2 | CASSSSGTRIHEQFF | TGCGCCAGCAGCTCTTCCGGGACTAGAATCCATGAGCAGTTCTTC
TRBJ2-1 | TRBV30 | - | - | CARSLESSRFF | TGTGCCCGCTCACTAGAATCCAGTCGGTTCTTC
TRBJ2-7 | TRBV19 | - | - | CASSIVDRSEQYF | TGTGCCAGTAGTATAGTGGACAGATCAGAGCAGTACTTC
TRBJ2-2 | TRBV25-1 | - | - | CASCLGGTGELFF | TGTGCCAGCTGCCTAGGGGGCACCGGGGAGCTGTTTTTT
TRBJ1-5 | TRBV24-1 | - | - | CATSDSYYQPQHF | TGTGCCACCAGTGATTCCTACTATCAGCCCCAGCATTTT
TRBJ1-1 | TRBV27 | - | TRBD1 | CASSSPTGGPEAFF | TGTGCCAGCAGTTCCCCTACAGGGGGCCCTGAAGCTTTCTTT
TRBJ2-7 | TRBV6-4 | - | - | CASSFFPTGTKTYEQYF | TGTGCCAGCAGTTTTTTTCCTACCGGGACAAAGACCTACGAGCAGTACTTC
TRBJ1-3 | TRBV18 | - | TRBD1 | CASTHRGTGNTIYF | TGTGCCAGCACACACAGGGGAACTGGAAACACCATATATTTT
TRBJ1-6 | TRBV2 | - | - | CASSVRPLERDSPLHF | TGTGCCAGCAGTGTTCGACCATTAGAGAGGGATTCACCCCTCCACTTT
TRBJ1-2 | TRBV30 | - | TRBD1 | CAWMTGLYGYTF | TGTGCCTGGATGACAGGGCTCTATGGCTACACCTTC
TRBJ1-3 | TRBV15 | - | TRBD1 | CATSGESQGISGNTIYF | TGTGCCACCTCAGGTGAATCACAGGGGATCTCTGGAAACACCATATATTTT
TRBJ1-4 | TRBV25-1 | - | - | CASSRPGEDEKLFF | TGTGCCAGCAGTCGACCGGGAGAAGATGAAAAACTGTTTTTT
TRBJ1-3 | TRBV19 | - | TRBD1 | CATRQGAGNTIYF | TGTGCCACCAGACAGGGAGCAGGAAACACCATATATTTT
TRBJ2-7 | TRBV5-1 | - | TRBD1 | CASRQTGTGGGEQYF | TGCGCCAGCAGGCAAACCGGGACAGGGGGTGGGGAGCAGTACTTC
TRBJ1-3 | TRBV6-5 | few | - | CASRFSSSGNTIYF | TGTGCCAGCCGTTTTTCGAGCTCTGGAAACACCATATATTTT
TRBJ1-5 | TRBV7-2 | - | - | CASSLLVGAGQPQHF | TGTGCCAGCAGCTTACTTGTTGGGGCAGGCCAGCCCCAGCATTTT